Listed below are T cell receptor beta chains from one sample, sequenced in a study of OX40 agonist ivuxolimab in advanced cancers. TCRdb's table, derived via immunoSEQ multiplex PCR, lists solely in-frame clones and lacks some. Of under 45,000 clones in the sample, approximately 78% were seen once. The sequencing used CD4+ or CD8+ T cells sorted from blood, collected in a trial of the OX40 agonist ivuxolimab. The receptors derive from an adult with an advanced solid tumor such as melanoma, head and neck, liver or kidney cancer. Each CDR3 is given with its conserved first and last residue. A D gene is named only where the DNA matches it firmly. For some rows the clone size is stated as once, few or many, or as a class when expanded; others skip it.

D gene	V gene	clone size	J gene	CDR3 protein	CDR3 DNA
NA	TRBV18	NA	TRBJ1-2	CASSPAGDGAYTF	TGTGCCAGCTCACCAGCAGGGGATGGAGCCTACACCTTC
NA	TRBV7-9	once	TRBJ2-2	CASSLRGRTGELFF	TGTGCCAGCAGCCTCCGGGGTCGGACCGGGGAGCTGTTTTTT
TRBD2	TRBV7-7	NA	TRBJ2-1	CASSRTSGSWDEQFF	TGTGCCAGCAGCCGGACTAGCGGGAGTTGGGATGAGCAGTTCTTC
NA	TRBV5-1	NA	TRBJ2-6	CASSLTGLSSGANVLTF	TGCGCCAGCAGCTTGACAGGCTTAAGCTCTGGGGCCAACGTCCTGACTTTC
NA	TRBV18	NA	TRBJ1-3	CASSPFVMGSIGNTIYF	TGTGCCAGCTCACCATTCGTTATGGGTTCCATTGGAAACACCATATATTTT
TRBD2	TRBV9	NA	TRBJ2-1	CASSVGLAGDNEQFF	TGTGCCAGCAGCGTAGGGCTAGCGGGAGATAATGAGCAGTTCTTC
NA	TRBV11-2	NA	TRBJ2-1	CASSFPGSLGHNEQFF	TGTGCCAGCAGCTTTCCTGGGTCACTAGGCCACAATGAGCAGTTCTTC
NA	TRBV18	few	TRBJ2-3	CASSPQGQSGTDTQYF	TGTGCCAGCTCACCACAGGGACAGAGCGGGACAGATACGCAGTATTTT
TRBD1	TRBV30	NA	TRBJ2-4	CAWSAPGTGLRLTKNIQYF	TGTGCCTGGAGTGCCCCGGGGACAGGACTTCGTTTGACCAAAAACATTCAGTACTTC
NA	TRBV5-1	NA	TRBJ2-1	CASSWELLYNEQFF	TGCGCCAGCAGTTGGGAATTACTCTACAATGAGCAGTTCTTC
NA	TRBV5-6	NA	TRBJ2-7	CASSLISSYEQYF	TGTGCCAGCAGTCTGATATCCTCCTACGAGCAGTACTTC
TRBD1	TRBV18	NA	TRBJ1-5	CASSPQRTGYLSNQPQHF	TGTGCCAGCTCACCACAAAGGACAGGGTATCTTAGCAATCAGCCCCAGCATTTT
NA	TRBV5-1	NA	TRBJ2-2	CASGGSTNTGELFF	TGCGCCAGCGGTGGCAGCACGAACACCGGGGAGCTGTTTTTT
NA	TRBV18	NA	TRBJ1-1	CASSPGRRWVNTEAFF	TGTGCCAGCTCACCCGGGAGGAGGTGGGTGAACACTGAAGCTTTCTTT
TRBD2	TRBV18	NA	TRBJ2-1	CASSLSLAGENEQFF	TGTGCCAGCTCACTATCTCTAGCGGGAGAAAATGAGCAGTTCTTC
TRBD1	TRBV10-2	NA	TRBJ2-1	CASSMGTGIYNEQFF	TGCGCCAGCAGTATGGGGACAGGGATTTACAATGAGCAGTTCTTC
TRBD1	TRBV6-5	NA	TRBJ1-2	CASSYRQGGGYTF	TGTGCCAGCAGTTACCGCCAGGGGGGCGGCTACACCTTC
NA	TRBV11-1	NA	TRBJ2-5	CATRAAGAMETQYF	TGTGCCACCAGGGCGGCAGGGGCGATGGAGACCCAGTACTTC
NA	TRBV11-2	NA	TRBJ2-6	CASSLERAGANVLTF	TGTGCCAGCAGCTTAGAGAGGGCTGGGGCCAACGTCCTGACTTTC
NA	TRBV27	NA	TRBJ2-1	CASSVSAGDSYNEQFF	TGTGCCAGCAGCGTGTCGGCGGGTGACTCCTACAATGAGCAGTTCTTC
NA	TRBV9	few	TRBJ2-3	CASSPQGYSTDTQYF	TGTGCCAGCAGCCCTCAGGGATATAGCACAGATACGCAGTATTTT
NA	TRBV7-9	NA	TRBJ1-1	CASSSPRSSLTEAFF	TGTGCCAGCAGTTCCCCAAGAAGCTCGCTCACTGAAGCTTTCTTT
NA	TRBV6-5	NA	TRBJ1-3	CASSYSGSSGNTIYF	TGTGCCAGCAGTTACTCAGGTAGCTCTGGAAACACCATATATTTT
NA	TRBV7-8	few	TRBJ2-5	CASSLWRGRQETQYF	TGTGCCAGCAGCTTGTGGCGGGGCCGACAAGAGACCCAGTACTTC
NA	TRBV10-3	few	TRBJ2-3	CAISESSRSTDTQYF	TGTGCCATCAGTGAGTCTTCCAGAAGCACAGATACGCAGTATTTT
TRBD1	TRBV18	NA	TRBJ1-2	CASSPEGQNYGYTF	TGTGCCAGCTCACCAGAGGGACAGAACTATGGCTACACCTTC
NA	TRBV29-1	NA	TRBJ1-1	CSVASSLNTEAFF	TGCAGCGTTGCTTCCAGTTTGAACACTGAAGCTTTCTTT
TRBD1	TRBV5-6	NA	TRBJ1-2	CASSPPAGTDNYGYTF	TGTGCCAGCAGCCCTCCCGCCGGGACAGACAACTATGGCTACACCTTC
NA	TRBV18	NA	TRBJ1-1	CASSPRLVLGMNTEAFF	TGTGCCAGCTCACCAAGATTGGTTTTGGGGATGAACACTGAAGCTTTCTTT
NA	TRBV5-1	NA	TRBJ2-5	CASSWGGGPQETQYF	TGCGCCAGCAGCTGGGGTGGGGGCCCCCAAGAGACCCAGTACTTC
NA	TRBV5-1	NA	TRBJ1-5	CASSLVPDSNQPQHF	TGCGCCAGCAGCTTGGTGCCGGATAGCAATCAGCCCCAGCATTTT
NA	TRBV10-1	NA	TRBJ2-6	CASSESGANVLTF	TGCGCCAGCAGTGAGTCTGGGGCCAACGTCCTGACTTTC
TRBD1	TRBV6-1	NA	TRBJ1-1	CASRSTDRAFTEAFF	TGTGCCAGCAGATCTACCGACAGGGCCTTCACTGAAGCTTTCTTT
TRBD2	TRBV5-1	NA	TRBJ2-2	CASRSGLGTFGTGELFF	TGCGCCAGCAGATCGGGACTAGGGACGTTCGGCACCGGGGAGCTGTTTTTT
NA	TRBV28	NA	TRBJ2-2	CASSLGLYTGELFF	TGTGCCAGCAGCCTGGGACTGTACACCGGGGAGCTGTTTTTT